This TCR beta chain was sequenced during a study of spatial heterogeneity in lung cancer. The overall study: Unique TCR and UMI combinations averaged more than ten appearances each in raw reads.

About this clonotype itself: Its specificity is unknown.

Findings and caveats of the study: At tumor resection, ubiquitous expanded TCRs were detected in blood more often than later.

Every molecule of TCR cDNA had its own unique molecular identifier. TCRdb re-analysed the 5' RACE reads in MiXCR, keeping a single row per CDR3 protein. This sample has 95,000 or so distinct CDR3 sequences; roughly 10% occur once, and the top ten carry about 7%. Time point described: sample taken at primary tumor resection. Whole RNA came from tumor, nontumor lung or frozen PBMC and was sequenced without being sorted. There were 72 donors, all of them untreated patients with early-stage non-small cell lung cancer. Germline assignment: CDR1 SQVTM and CDR2 ANQGSEA. The germline V and J ends were trimmed by 4 bases and 7 bases, with 11 bases remaining between them. The CDR3 length is 12 residues.

Sample: PBMCs, taken at surgery. The sequence was obtained from a male donor with early-stage non-small cell lung cancer. The chain combines TRBV29-1 with TRBJ2-1, with D maybe TRBD2 (6 bases). The CDR3 DNA follows: TGCAGCGTTGCGAGCGGGTGGAATGAGCAGTTCTTC. Translation gives CSVASGWNEQFF.